This TCR beta chain originates from a study of T cell changes during pregnancy in multiple sclerosis. The length of the CDR3 is 17 residues. CDR1 is SGHDT and CDR2 is YYEEEE in the germline V gene. The V and J ends lost 1 base and 0 bases respectively, with 11 bases between them. Assay: immunoSEQ multiplex PCR; the TCRdb copy retains only in-frame clones and omits some. The table includes tens of thousands of clones, about 90% detected once. The V and J genes are TRBV5-6 and TRBJ2-6; weak D call: TRBD1 (6 bases). Source: peripheral blood, taken in the second trimester of pregnancy. The TCR comes from a female donor in good health, enrolled as a control in a pregnancy study. The CDR3 here is CASSLPGDTSGANVLTF. The CDR3 bases are TGTGCCAGCAGCTTGCCTGGGGACACCTCTGGGGCCAACGTCCTGACTTTC.